This T cell receptor (beta chain) was documented in a study of blood T cells in healthy people across ages. This clonotype was seen only a few times. A second PCR, run for about 6 to 12 cycles, used a sample-barcoded 5' primer plus a J-beta primer mix. Every molecule of cDNA carried a tag from a template-switch adaptor with 12 random nucleotides. Each of the samples gave a minimum of 2.5 million paired-end reads that contained CDR3. In TCRdb, the 5' RACE reads were re-called with MiXCR into one record per CDR3 protein. The sample has roughly 700,000 distinct CDR3 sequences; less than 40% are singletons. The CDR3 length is 17 residues. The V gene's germline CDR1 is SEHNR and CDR2 FQNEAQ (reference sequence). The junction had 13 bases not matched to a gene; V was cut back by 2 bases and J by 4 bases.

The receptor's source is an elderly woman in good health. The sample consisted of blood. This chain links TRBV7-9 with TRBJ2-5, with 7 bases fitting TRBD1. The CDR3 spells CASSLTPGQPSSETQYF. The CDR3 nucleotides are TGTGCCAGCAGCTTAACTCCGGGACAGCCAAGTTCAGAGACCCAGTACTTC.